The 23 T cell receptor beta chains below were found in one sample sequenced in a study of blood T cell repertoires in COVID-19. TCRdb's copy holds only in-frame clones and misses some; the assay was immunoSEQ multiplex PCR. The sample holds 50,000 to 60,000 clones, 70% to 90% seen once. Sample: peripheral blood. The receptors derive from a man between 60 and 75 years old with acute or convalescent COVID-19.

The chain employs TRBV11-2 and TRBJ2-5; a possible D gene is TRBD1 (6 bases). Germline CDR1 is SGHAT and CDR2 is FQNNGV. Trimming took 1 base from V and 2 from J, leaving 11 bases between them. The CDR3 is made up of 15 amino acids. For the CDR3, the DNA is TGTGCCAGCAGCTTAGGCAGGGGTGGACAAGAGACCCAGTACTTC. Translation gives CASSLGRGGQETQYF.

CDR3 bases: TGTGCCAGCAGCTTAGGCCTAGGGCGGGGGGCTATATACAATGAGCAGTTCTTC. Encoded protein: CASSLGLGRGAIYNEQFF. The chain recombines TRBV13 with TRBJ2-1; TRBD2 aligns across 8 bases. This CDR3 is built from 18 residues. Germline-derived CDR1 and CDR2 are PRHDT and FYEKMQ (reference sequence). V was clipped by 0 bases and J by 4 bases; unmatched bases: 11.

This clone showed up just once. The chain employs TRBV6-1 and TRBJ1-1; D is possibly TRBD1 (6 bases). This CDR3 spans 15 amino acids. Trimming removed 2 bases from V and 0 bases from J, with 10 bases in between. Germline-derived CDR1 and CDR2 are MNHNS and SASEGT. CDR3 sequence (DNA): TGTGCCAGCAGTGAAAGGACAGAAATGAACACTGAAGCTTTCTTT. As protein: CASSERTEMNTEAFF.

This chain connects TRBV3-1 (or the pseudogene TRBV3-2) to TRBJ1-4, with D possibly matching TRBD1 (5 bases). The germline gives CDR1 LGHDT, CDR2 YNNKEL (reference sequence). This CDR3 is built from 17 residues. Trimming cost V 0 bases and J 4 bases, with 15 bases left between them. CDR3 DNA sequence: TGTGCCAGCAGCCAAGATCGAACCAGGGCCGGTAATGAAAAACTGTTTTTT. It specifies CASSQDRTRAGNEKLFF.

CDR3 in amino acids: CASRPTGGTEAFF. The CDR3 DNA is TGTGCCAGCAGGCCTACAGGGGGCACTGAAGCTTTCTTT. This chain uses TRBV6-5 with TRBJ1-1, with 8 bases fitting TRBD1. The J segment lost 4 bases and the V segment lost 6 bases, leaving 4 bases of the junction unmatched. The CDR3 is 13 amino acids. Germline V gene data show CDR1 as MNHEY and CDR2 as SVGAGI.

This rearrangement joins TRBV5-6 to TRBJ1-1; possible D gene TRBD1, 5 bases. The V end lost 0 bases, the J end lost 7 bases, and 7 bases lay between the germline ends. CDR3 length: 12 residues. CDR1 is SGHDT and CDR2 is YYEEEE in the germline V gene. The CDR3 here is CASSLVGGEAFF. CDR3 in DNA: TGTGCCAGCAGCTTGGTGGGGGGTGAAGCTTTCTTT.

This clone was counted a few times. The rearrangement joins TRBV6-5 to TRBJ2-3; D might be TRBD1 (5 bases). The CDR3 runs to 12 residues. Trimming left V 8 bases short and J 7 bases short, with 13 bases between. Looked up from germline, CDR1 is MNHEY and CDR2 is SVGAGI. The CDR3 DNA sequence: TGTGCCAGCCGCCATCCAGGGTATACGCAGTATTTT. It translates to CASRHPGYTQYF.

This clone appeared a single time. The V call is TRBV18, the J call TRBJ2-1, with 11 bases identical to TRBD2. This CDR3 spans 20 amino acids. The V segment lost 2 bases and the J segment 8 bases; nucleotides outside the gene matches: 20. The germline V gene has CDR1 KGHSH and CDR2 LQKENI. The CDR3 nucleotides read TGTGCCAGCTCACCAAGACTCTCTAGCGGGGGGCTACAGAGTTCGGATGAGCAGTTCTTC. It specifies CASSPRLSSGGLQSSDEQFF.

The CDR3 sequence is CAISLDTNYGYTF. Here the CDR3 DNA reads TGTGCCATCAGCTTGGACACTAACTATGGCTACACCTTC. The chain has TRBV10-3 and TRBJ1-2, with D possibly being TRBD1 (5 bases). This CDR3 comprises 13 residues. Trimming took off 6 bases at V and 0 bases at J, with 8 bases between the two ends. CDR1 and CDR2 (germline): ENHRY, SYGVKD.

In nucleotides, the CDR3 is TGTGCCTGGAGTTACCAGGGGGGCAATGGCTACACCTTC. Protein: CAWSYQGGNGYTF. The chain employs TRBV30 and TRBJ1-2; 7 bases agree with TRBD1. The CDR3 is made up of 13 amino acids. V lost 2 bases to trimming and J lost 6 bases; unmatched junction nucleotides: 6. Germline CDR1 and CDR2: GTSNPN and SVGIG (reference sequence).

The CDR3: CASSNRGEDEKLFF. The CDR3 region has the DNA TGTGCCAGCAGCAACAGGGGAGAGGATGAAAAACTGTTTTTT. The rearrangement links TRBV21-1 to TRBJ1-4; the D call of TRBD1 is as the table states it, not checked on the DNA. TRBV21-1 is a listed pseudogene. CDR3 length: 14 amino acids.

The chain uses TRBV4-1 and TRBJ2-7; D not resolved. The CDR3 is 13 amino acids. Germline CDR1 and CDR2: MGHRA and YSYEKL. V was cut by 2 bases and J by 3 bases, with 8 bases left in between. CDR3 sequence reads: CASSQTESYEQYF. For the CDR3, the DNA is TGCGCCAGCAGCCAAACCGAGAGCTACGAGCAGTACTTC.

V is TRBV7-2 and J is TRBJ1-6; 8 bases match TRBD1. The junction had 8 bases not matched to a gene; V was cut back by 6 bases and J by 7 bases. Germline assignment: CDR1 SGHTA and CDR2 FQGNSA. The CDR3 totals 15 residues. CDR3 sequence: CASRSGTGWNSPLHF. The CDR3 DNA reads as TGTGCCAGCAGGTCCGGGACAGGATGGAATTCACCCCTCCACTTT.

This clone was counted a few times. The CDR3 protein is CASSRDGTPGELEGGNYGYTF. For the CDR3, the DNA is TGCGCCAGCAGCCGGGACGGGACACCCGGAGAGCTCGAAGGGGGAAACTATGGCTACACCTTC. This chain uses TRBV5-1 with TRBJ1-2, with D perhaps matching TRBD1 (6 bases). CDR3 length: 21 residues. V lost 4 bases and J lost 2, with 33 bases in between. Germline CDR1 and CDR2: SGHRS and YFSETQ.

The rearrangement links TRBV7-3 to TRBJ2-5; TRBD1 matches at 9 bases. CDR1 and CDR2 (germline): SGHTA, FQGTGA. The length of the CDR3 is 15 residues. Unmatched junction bases numbered 8, after V lost 5 bases and J lost 4 bases. The CDR3 sequence: CASSRTGGRGETQYF. The CDR3 DNA sequence: TGTGCCAGCAGCCGAACAGGGGGCCGAGGAGAGACCCAGTACTTC.

The V call is TRBV6-2 or TRBV6-3, the J call TRBJ1-6; 9 positions match TRBD1. This CDR3 contains 17 residues. V was clipped by 6 bases and J by 1 base; unmatched bases: 7. Germline CDR1 reads MNHEY; CDR2 reads SVGEGT. DNA of the CDR3: TGTGCCAGCAGCTTAAGGACAGGGGAGTCCTATAATTCACCCCTCCACTTT. This encodes CASSLRTGESYNSPLHF.

J is TRBJ1-4 and V is TRBV6-5; the match to TRBD1 covers 9 bases. The CDR3 contains 16 residues. CDR1 and CDR2 from the germline V gene are MNHEY and SVGAGI. V was clipped by 2 bases and J by 8 bases; unmatched bases: 9. The CDR3, as DNA: TGTGCCAGCAGTTACGGGACAGGGTATCGTGGAGAAAAACTGTTTTTT. This translates into CASSYGTGYRGEKLFF.

Only one count was recorded for this clone. The chain couples TRBV2 to TRBJ1-1; D ambiguous. V lost 7 bases to trimming and J lost 5 bases, with 14 bases between them. Germline lookup yields CDR1 SNHLY and CDR2 FYNNEI. This CDR3 spans 13 amino acids. As DNA, the CDR3 is TGTGCCAGCAACGGCGTCGGAGGGACTGAAGCTTTCTTT. It specifies CASNGVGGTEAFF.

The chain couples TRBV27 to TRBJ1-1, with D maybe TRBD1 (5 bases). Trimming shortened V by 2 bases and J by 5 bases, and 12 bases separated the two germline ends. CDR1 and CDR2 from the germline V gene are MNHEY and SMNVEV (reference sequence). The CDR3 has 14 amino acids. The CDR3 loop is CASSLRRAGTEAFF. The CDR3 DNA sequence: TGTGCCAGCAGTTTACGCAGGGCCGGTACTGAAGCTTTCTTT.

The rearrangement joins TRBV7-2 to TRBJ2-5; 8 nucleotides align to TRBD1. CDR3 length equals 17 residues. With V trimmed by 0 bases and J by 7 bases, 13 bases remained unmatched. Germline CDR1 reads SGHTA; CDR2 reads FQGNSA. CDR3 nucleotides: TGTGCCAGCAGCTTAGCAGGACAGGGCCGGGACTTGGGGACCCAGTACTTC. Translation: CASSLAGQGRDLGTQYF. Variable domain in full (rest from reference TRBV7-2 and TRBJ2-5): GAGVSQSPSNKVTEKGKDVELRCDPISGHTALYWYRQSLGQGLEFLIYFQGNSAPDKSGLPSDRFSAERTGGSVSTLTIQRTQQEDSAVYLCASSLAGQGRDLGTQYFGPGTRLLVL.

DNA for the CDR3: TGTGCCAGCAGTGATAGACGCGGCGGTGAAGCTTTCTTT. This codes for CASSDRRGGEAFF. V gene TRBV25-1 combines with J gene TRBJ1-1; D gene uncertain. The V end was cut by 3 bases, the J end by 7 bases, with 12 bases between. The CDR3 has 13 amino acids. CDR1 is MGHDK and CDR2 is SYGVNS in the germline V gene.

This sequence joins TRBV7-2 and TRBJ2-3; TRBD1 matches 8 bases. CDR3 length equals 14 residues. Trimming took 6 bases from V and 3 from J; bases not matched to a gene: 5. Per germline, CDR1 SGHTA and CDR2 FQGNSA. The DNA of the CDR3 is TGTGCCAGCAGTGGACAGGGAGGAACAGATACGCAGTATTTT. As protein: CASSGQGGTDTQYF.

About this clone itself: A junction end diverges from the germline sequence, so it may reflect a read error. The rearrangement joins TRBV5-1 to TRBJ1-1, with a possible D match to TRBD1 (5 bases). Per the germline V gene, CDR1 is SGHRS and CDR2 is YFSETQ. The CDR3 spans 13 residues. The CDR3 DNA reads as TGCGCCAGCAGTTTGGACACGAACACTGAAGCTTTCTTT. Its protein is CASSLDTNTEAFF.